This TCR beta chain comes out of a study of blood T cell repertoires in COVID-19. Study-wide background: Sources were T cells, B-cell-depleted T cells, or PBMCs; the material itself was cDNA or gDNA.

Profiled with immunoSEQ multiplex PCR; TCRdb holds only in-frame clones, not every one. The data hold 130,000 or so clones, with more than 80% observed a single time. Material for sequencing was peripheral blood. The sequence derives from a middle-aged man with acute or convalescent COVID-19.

The CDR3 DNA reads as TGTGCCAGCAGCTTGATGTTGGCGGGAGTTGCAGATACGCAGTATTTT. Amino acids: CASSLMLAGVADTQYF. The chain is built from TRBV5-6 and TRBJ2-3, with 7 bases aligning to TRBD2. Germline V gene data show CDR1 as SGHDT and CDR2 as YYEEEE. The CDR3 loop spans 16 amino acids. Losses at the gene ends were 1 base for V and 4 bases for J; bases not matched to a gene: 9.